This is a list of T cell receptor beta chains from one sample in a study of CD8 T cells in ankylosing spondylitis. TCRdb recomputed calls from the 5' RACE reads with MiXCR, one row per CDR3 protein. The data show 220,000 or so distinct CDR3 sequences, approximately 16% seen once. Material: blood, either unsorted or a sorted T cell fraction (not recorded which). All receptors come from a male donor with ankylosing spondylitis. CDR3s include the opening cysteine and the closing phenylalanine or tryptophan. The order of the fields is CDR3 DNA, CDR3 protein, V gene, clone size, D gene, J gene. The D gene is left open where the match is weak. Size values are once, few and many counts, or a class for expanded clones, and some rows have none.

TGTGCCAGAGAAGCGCGGGCAGATACGCAGTATTTT	CAREARADTQYF	TRBV2	NA	NA	TRBJ2-3
TGTGCCAGCTCACCACCCCAGGCAGCTACCTACGAGCAGTACTTC	CASSPPQAATYEQYF	TRBV18	NA	NA	TRBJ2-7
TGCGCCAGCAGCTTGGGGGATTATGGCTACACCTTC	CASSLGDYGYTF	TRBV5-1	few	NA	TRBJ1-2
TGTGCCAGCAGTGACGGGACAGGACTCTATGGCTACACCTTC	CASSDGTGLYGYTF	TRBV6-4	NA	TRBD1	TRBJ1-2
TGTGCCAGCAGTTCCCCGGCGACTAGCGGGAGTCCCTACACAGATACGCAGTATTTT	CASSSPATSGSPYTDTQYF	TRBV28	few	TRBD2	TRBJ2-3
TGCGCCAGCAGCCAAGATATGGGCCCGACAGAGCAGTTCTTC	CASSQDMGPTEQFF	TRBV4-1	NA	NA	TRBJ2-1
TGTGCCAGCAGCCGAGCCGGGCAGGGGGACTACGAGCAGTACTTC	CASSRAGQGDYEQYF	TRBV13	few	TRBD1	TRBJ2-7
TGTGCCAGTAGTATTCTGTCGGGGGGCTCTTACAATGAGCAGTTCTTC	CASSILSGGSYNEQFF	TRBV19	NA	NA	TRBJ2-1
TGTGCCATCAGTGAGCCGGGGAGGGGCACCTACGAGCAGTACTTC	CAISEPGRGTYEQYF	TRBV10-3	NA	TRBD2	TRBJ2-7
TGTGCCAGCAGTGAAGGGTTGATCGCTACCAGCATAAGCACAGATACGCAGTATTTT	CASSEGLIATSISTDTQYF	TRBV2	few	NA	TRBJ2-3
TGTGCCAGCAGTTATAGGGCAGGGGGGAACACTGAAGCTTTCTTT	CASSYRAGGNTEAFF	TRBV6-2/TRBV6-3	NA	TRBD1	TRBJ1-1
TGTGCCAGCAGCCCTGCAGACAGAAATGGCTACACCTTC	CASSPADRNGYTF	TRBV7-9	NA	NA	TRBJ1-2
TGTGCCACCCAGACAGGGGGGGTTATGGATACGCAGTATTTT	CATQTGGVMDTQYF	TRBV19	few	TRBD1	TRBJ2-3
TGTGCCAGCAGTTTATCCGTTTCGTACACTGAAGCTTTCTTT	CASSLSVSYTEAFF	TRBV27	NA	NA	TRBJ1-1
TGTGCCAGCAGTTTAGGGGGGACAGGGTTTAAGCCCCAGCATTTT	CASSLGGTGFKPQHF	TRBV12-3/TRBV12-4	NA	TRBD1	TRBJ1-5
TGTGCCAGCAGCTTGGGGGGATTCAGCAATCAGCCCCAGCATTTT	CASSLGGFSNQPQHF	TRBV5-6	few	NA	TRBJ1-5
TGCGCCAGCAGCACAGGACTAGCGGGGATCTACGAGCAGTACTTC	CASSTGLAGIYEQYF	TRBV5-1	NA	TRBD2	TRBJ2-7
TGTGCCAGCAGTTCCCAGATGGGGTGGGAGAATGAAAAACTGTTTTTT	CASSSQMGWENEKLFF	TRBV11-2	few	NA	TRBJ1-4
TGCAGTGCGCAAACAGACGACAGGTATGGCTATGGCTACACCTTC	CSAQTDDRYGYGYTF	TRBV20-1	NA	NA	TRBJ1-2
TGTGCCAGCAGCAAACTAGCGGGGGGGCCTAACACCGGGGAGCTGTTTTTT	CASSKLAGGPNTGELFF	TRBV7-6	NA	TRBD2	TRBJ2-2
TGCAGCGTTCCCGACGGGAACTATGGCTACACCTTC	CSVPDGNYGYTF	TRBV29-1	few	NA	TRBJ1-2
TGTGCCAGCAGCTGGTGGGGTACTGAAGCTTTCTTT	CASSWWGTEAFF	TRBV5-6	NA	NA	TRBJ1-1
TGCAGCGTTATGACAGGGAGCGACTACGAGCAGTACTTC	CSVMTGSDYEQYF	TRBV29-1	few	TRBD1	TRBJ2-7
TGTGCCAGCCGGAGGGCCGGGGGAGAGACCCAGTACTTC	CASRRAGGETQYF	TRBV11-2	few	NA	TRBJ2-5
TGCAGTGCTGAAGTCCAACAACTAGCGGGGATTTCCACAGATACGCAGTATTTT	CSAEVQQLAGISTDTQYF	TRBV20-1	NA	TRBD2	TRBJ2-3
TGCGCCAGCACACCGGGGGTATCTGGAAACACCATATATTTT	CASTPGVSGNTIYF	TRBV5-1	NA	NA	TRBJ1-3
TGTGCCAGCAGACGGCTAACGAGGGAGCTGTTTTTT	CASRRLTRELFF	TRBV28	few	NA	TRBJ2-2
TGTGCCAGCAGTCCCAGGCCCGCAGGGCCCGGGGAGCTGTTTTTT	CASSPRPAGPGELFF	TRBV28	NA	NA	TRBJ2-2
TGTGCCAGCAGCTTTCACCCGGGTGTGGCAGATACGCAGTATTTT	CASSFHPGVADTQYF	TRBV7-9	few	NA	TRBJ2-3
TGTGCCAGCAGCCACTTGTCCACTGAAGCTTTCTTT	CASSHLSTEAFF	TRBV6-6	NA	NA	TRBJ1-1
TGTGCCAGCAGCTTAAGCGGTGGGCTAGCGGGGGCCCAAGAGACCCAGTACTTC	CASSLSGGLAGAQETQYF	TRBV7-3	NA	TRBD2	TRBJ2-5
TGTGCCAGCAGAGCCGGGACTAGCAATGAGCAGTTCTTC	CASRAGTSNEQFF	TRBV2	many	TRBD2	TRBJ2-1
TGTGCCAGCAGCCTTCAAACAGGGGGACTAGGCACTGAAGCTTTCTTT	CASSLQTGGLGTEAFF	TRBV9	NA	TRBD1	TRBJ1-1
TGTGCCAGCAGCTATCTCACAGATACGCAGTATTTT	CASSYLTDTQYF	TRBV7-8	few	NA	TRBJ2-3
TGCGCCAGCAGCCAAGGGACGGGGTGGACAGATACGCAGTATTTT	CASSQGTGWTDTQYF	TRBV4-1	NA	NA	TRBJ2-3
TGCAGCGCTCGACTAGCGGGACTGAACACCGGGGAGCTGTTTTTT	CSARLAGLNTGELFF	TRBV29-1	few	TRBD2	TRBJ2-2
TGTGCCATCAGTGAGGAACCGGGCCGAGAGAGTTCGGCTGAGCAGTTCTTC	CAISEEPGRESSAEQFF	TRBV10-3	few	NA	TRBJ2-1
TGCGCCAGCAGCCAAGGGGTGGGCCTTACGCCCTACGAGCAGTACTTC	CASSQGVGLTPYEQYF	TRBV4-3	NA	NA	TRBJ2-7
TGTGCCAGCAGTTTCGTTCAGGGGATCGAGCAGTTCTTC	CASSFVQGIEQFF	TRBV7-9	many	NA	TRBJ2-1
TGTGCCTGGAAACCCGACCCCAGCTCCTACAATGAGCAGTTCTTC	CAWKPDPSSYNEQFF	TRBV30	NA	NA	TRBJ2-1
TGCAGCGTTGAAGGGACGGGACTAGCGGGAGTTAATGAGCAGTTCTTC	CSVEGTGLAGVNEQFF	TRBV29-1	NA	TRBD2	TRBJ2-1
TGTGCCTGGACCGAGGACAGGAGCTACGAGCAGTACTTC	CAWTEDRSYEQYF	TRBV30	NA	TRBD1	TRBJ2-7
TGTGCCAGCAGTCTTGGACTAGCGGGAGTGCGGGAGCAGTACTTC	CASSLGLAGVREQYF	TRBV12-3/TRBV12-4	few	TRBD2	TRBJ2-7
TGTGCCATCAGTGAGCAAGGACTAGCGGGGGTTAGCCCCTACAATGAGCAGTTCTTC	CAISEQGLAGVSPYNEQFF	TRBV10-3	few	TRBD2	TRBJ2-1
TGTGCCAGCAGCCTTAGACTTTCCACCGGGGAGCTGTTTTTT	CASSLRLSTGELFF	TRBV11-3	few	NA	TRBJ2-2
TGCAGCGTTGCAGGGGGACTAGCGGCCCGCTCCTACAATGAGCAGTTCTTC	CSVAGGLAARSYNEQFF	TRBV29-1	many	TRBD2	TRBJ2-1
TGCGCCAGCAGCTTGGCAGGGGGGGTTGATACGCAGTATTTT	CASSLAGGVDTQYF	TRBV5-1	few	NA	TRBJ2-3
TGTGCCAGCAGCGTATCCCCCAAACGGGCCGGCGATACGCAGTATTTT	CASSVSPKRAGDTQYF	TRBV9	few	NA	TRBJ2-3